Listed here are 31 T cell receptor beta chains from one sample, sequenced in a study of blood T cell repertoires in COVID-19. Method: immunoSEQ multiplex PCR; TCRdb's copy keeps in-frame clones and lacks some. This table has some 210,000 clones, roughly 86% appearing once. The sample taken for sequencing was PBMCs or T cells enriched from blood (not recorded which). These receptors all stem from a man aged 18 to 30 with acute COVID-19.

The rearrangement joins TRBV19 to TRBJ2-1, with 9 nucleotides matching TRBD2. The V gene's germline CDR1 is LNHDA and CDR2 SQIVND (reference sequence). The CDR3 consists of 17 residues. V was clipped by 3 bases and J by 4 bases; unmatched bases: 10. The CDR3 DNA reads TGTGCCAGTAGTATCGTCTCTTTGGCGGGAGGGTACAATGAGCAGTTCTTC. It translates to CASSIVSLAGGYNEQFF.

The rearrangement uses TRBV6-1 and TRBJ2-3; 12 bases map to TRBD2. CDR3 length: 18 amino acids. With 1 base clipped from V and 2 bases from J, the junction kept 7 bases outside the gene matches. Germline CDR1 MNHNS, CDR2 SASEGT. CDR3 in DNA: TGTGCCAGCAGTGAAGTAGGCGGACTAGCGGGGTACACAGATACGCAGTATTTT. It specifies CASSEVGGLAGYTDTQYF.

The rearrangement links TRBV19 to TRBJ2-5; D remains unclear. In germline, CDR1 is LNHDA, CDR2 SQIVND (reference sequence). The V and J ends lost 3 bases and 1 base respectively, with 6 bases between them. The CDR3 is made up of 13 amino acids. In nucleotides, the CDR3 is TGTGCCAGTAGTATCCAGTTCCAAGAGACCCAGTACTTC. Translating gives CASSIQFQETQYF.

CDR3 in amino acids: CASGLGRTDLKYGYTF. In DNA form, the CDR3 reads TGTGCCAGCGGGCTGGGGCGGACAGATCTCAAGTATGGCTACACCTTC. The rearrangement links TRBV2 to TRBJ1-2, with TRBD1 as a possible D gene (6 bases). CDR1 is SNHLY and CDR2 is FYNNEI in the germline V gene. V gave up 8 bases and J gave up 5 bases, with 24 bases separating them. CDR3 length: 16 residues.

This clone was seen a few times. The V call is TRBV6-4, the J call TRBJ1-2, with TRBD1 matching over 11 bases. There are 14 residues in the CDR3. The V gene end was trimmed by 2 bases and the J gene end by 4 bases; junction bases not matched to a gene: 0. Germline assignment: CDR1 MRHNA and CDR2 SNTAGT. The chain's CDR3 is CASSDGQGAYGYTF. In DNA, the CDR3 is TGTGCCAGCAGTGACGGACAGGGGGCCTATGGCTACACCTTC.

The chain recombines TRBV28 with TRBJ2-5; D perhaps matches TRBD1 (5 bases). Trimming pared 4 bases from V and 3 bases from J, leaving 27 bases between. The germline gives CDR1 MDHEN, CDR2 SYDVKM. This CDR3 is built from 19 residues. DNA for the CDR3: TGTGCCAGCAGTTGGGGTAATTGGGCCCCCCGGAAGACAGAAGAGACCCAGTACTTC. Its protein product is CASSWGNWAPRKTEETQYF.

J is TRBJ2-2 and V is TRBV5-1; 8 bases are a match to TRBD1. Unmatched junction bases numbered 2, after V lost 4 bases and J lost 0 bases. Germline CDR1 and CDR2: SGHRS and YFSETQ. The CDR3 is 15 amino acids. CDR3 DNA sequence: TGCGCCAGCAGCCGGGGACAGGCGAACACCGGGGAGCTGTTTTTT. Protein product: CASSRGQANTGELFF.

This clone was seen only once. V gene TRBV9 combines with J gene TRBJ2-7, with 8 positions matching TRBD2. Trimming took 3 bases from V and 1 from J; bases not matched to a gene: 12. This CDR3 is 17 amino acids long. Germline V gene sequence: CDR1 SGDLS, CDR2 YYNGEE. In nucleotides, the CDR3 is TGTGCCAGCAGCGCAGGGTCGGGCGGGAGGAGGTCCTACGAGCAGTACTTC. It yields the protein CASSAGSGGRRSYEQYF.

The CDR3 DNA follows: TGTGCCAGCAGCTTAGAGGTGGGCTACACTGAAGCTTTCTTT. Residues: CASSLEVGYTEAFF. The chain is built from TRBV11-2 and TRBJ1-1; the D is unclear. CDR1 and CDR2 (germline): SGHAT, FQNNGV. The CDR3 contains 14 residues. V was pared by 0 bases and J by 3 bases, with 8 bases between.

This clone was recorded once. The CDR3 region has the DNA TGTGCCAGCAGCTTTGTGGGAGGCCGTCCCGATGAGCAGTTCTTC. This gives the protein CASSFVGGRPDEQFF. V is TRBV5-4 and J is TRBJ2-1; TRBD2 is a possible D gene (6 bases). Germline V gene sequence: CDR1 SGHNT, CDR2 YYREEE (reference sequence). Deletions cut 2 bases from V and 8 bases from J, with 17 bases between. This CDR3 spans 15 amino acids.

This clone has only a few counts. V and J are TRBV6-1 and TRBJ2-7; 8 nucleotides agree with TRBD1. CDR1 and CDR2 from the germline V gene are MNHNS and SASEGT. V was clipped by 2 bases and J by 7 bases; unmatched bases: 10. CDR3 size: 15 residues. The CDR3 sequence: CASSESWQGAGEQYF. The CDR3 DNA reads TGTGCCAGCAGTGAATCGTGGCAGGGGGCGGGGGAGCAGTACTTC.

The chain employs TRBV6-1 and TRBJ2-1, with D perhaps matching TRBD2 (5 bases). The V gene's germline CDR1 is MNHNS and CDR2 SASEGT. V was shortened by 3 bases and J by 4 bases, with 7 bases between the two germline ends. This CDR3 comprises 13 residues. CDR3 in amino acids: CASSDPGYNEQFF. The CDR3 coding sequence is TGTGCCAGCAGTGACCCGGGGTACAATGAGCAGTTCTTC.

The CDR3: CASSERYRADTQYF. The CDR3 bases are TGTGCCAGCAGTGAACGCTACAGGGCAGATACGCAGTATTTT. The J gene is TRBJ2-3, the V gene TRBV6-1; D is possibly TRBD1 (6 bases). Trimming shortened V by 2 bases and J by 4 bases, and 10 bases separated the two germline ends. Germline V gene lookup returns CDR1 MNHNS and CDR2 SASEGT. This CDR3 has 14 residues.

CDR3 coding DNA: TGCGCCAGCAGCTTGGAGAGTCTAGCGGGAGGGAGAAGAGAGACCCAGTACTTC. Protein sequence: CASSLESLAGGRRETQYF. V and J are TRBV5-1 and TRBJ2-5, with TRBD2 matching over 12 bases. Germline assignment: CDR1 SGHRS and CDR2 YFSETQ. Trimming at V came to 0 bases and at J to 4 bases, leaving 10 bases not matched to a gene. The CDR3 covers 18 residues. Using reference TRBV5-1 and TRBJ2-5 for the parts outside the CDR3, the full variable domain is KAGVTQTPRYLIKTRGQQVTLSCSPISGHRSVSWYQQTPGQGLQFLFEYFSETQRNKGNFPGRFSGRQFSNSRSEMNVSTLELGDSALYLCASSLESLAGGRRETQYFGPGTRLLVL.

The chain uses TRBV5-1 and TRBJ2-2; no clear D gene. V lost 0 bases and J 5 bases, leaving 11 bases between the germline ends. From germline, CDR1 is SGHRS and CDR2 YFSETQ. The CDR3 is 15 residues long. As DNA, the CDR3 is TGCGCCAGCAGCTTGGTTTTATCCGGGACCGGGGAGCTGTTTTTT. Translated: CASSLVLSGTGELFF.

The V and J genes are TRBV9 and TRBJ2-3, with a possible D match to TRBD1 (5 bases). V gave up 3 bases and J gave up 2 bases, with 13 bases separating them. Germline CDR1 SGDLS, CDR2 YYNGEE. This CDR3 region has 15 residues. The CDR3 nucleotides are TGTGCCAGCAGCGGACTGACAGATTCCACAGATACGCAGTATTTT. Translated, it gives CASSGLTDSTDTQYF. The whole variable domain, remainder taken from reference TRBV9 and TRBJ2-3, is DSGVTQTPKHLITATGQRVTLRCSPRSGDLSVYWYQQSLDQGLQFLIQYYNGEERAKGNILERFSAQQFPDLHSELNLSSLELGDSALYFCASSGLTDSTDTQYFGPGTRLTVL.

The CDR3 is CASNPDSLNIQYF. As DNA, the CDR3 is TGTGCCAGCAACCCGGACAGTCTAAACATTCAGTACTTC. The J gene is TRBJ2-4, the V gene TRBV6-2 or TRBV6-3; D perhaps matches TRBD1 (6 bases). Trimming cost V 7 bases and J 6 bases, with 13 bases left between them. The CDR3 is 13 amino acids. The V gene's germline CDR1 is MNHEY and CDR2 SVGEGT.

This clone was detected once. The DNA for the CDR3 is TGTGCCTGGAGTGAGGCTAGCGGGGGGGGTTACAATGAGCAGTTCTTC. This gives the protein CAWSEASGGGYNEQFF. The chain links TRBV30 to TRBJ2-1, with 12 bases identical to TRBD2. CDR1 is GTSNPN, CDR2 SVGIG, per germline (reference sequence). The CDR3 covers 16 residues. Trimming at V came to 1 base and at J to 4 bases, leaving 5 bases not matched to a gene.

As for this clone: No DNA is shown, since the ends of the CDR3 on it are uncertain; the CDR3 is the one TCRdb lists. The gene calls are TRBV30 and TRBJ1-4. The germline gives CDR1 GTSNPN, CDR2 SVGIG (reference sequence). Both ends counted, the CDR3 spans 16 residues. The CDR3: CAWSLGTGATNEKLFF.

The genes are TRBV30 and TRBJ1-2; 7 nucleotides agree with TRBD1. The CDR3 contains 14 residues. Trimming at V came to 2 bases and at J to 2 bases, leaving 5 bases not matched to a gene. Germline CDR1 reads GTSNPN; CDR2 reads SVGIG (reference sequence). The CDR3 loop reads CAWSNTRGNYGYTF. DNA of the CDR3: TGTGCCTGGAGTAATACCAGGGGGAACTATGGCTACACCTTC.

Written as DNA, the CDR3 is TGTGCCAGCAGCGTAGCTGTGGGGGGGTATATCGGGGAGCTGTTTTTT. It codes for CASSVAVGGYIGELFF. This chain joins TRBV9 and TRBJ2-2; 7 nucleotides agree with TRBD2. Germline V gene sequence: CDR1 SGDLS, CDR2 YYNGEE. The V segment lost 0 bases and the J segment 7 bases; nucleotides outside the gene matches: 9. The CDR3 is 16 amino acids.

The gene calls are TRBV10-3 and TRBJ1-6; TRBD1 aligns across 9 bases. Per germline, CDR1 ENHRY and CDR2 SYGVKD. V shed 4 bases and J 5 bases; nucleotides not matched to a gene: 0. The CDR3 loop spans 14 amino acids. CDR3 sequence reads: CAISGTGDNSPLHF. Here the CDR3 DNA reads TGTGCCATCAGTGGGACAGGGGATAATTCACCCCTCCACTTT.

V gene TRBV6-2 or TRBV6-3 combines with J gene TRBJ2-3, with TRBD2 identical over 8 bases. The CDR3 runs 17 residues. V gave up 3 bases and J gave up 4 bases; unmatched junction bases: 12. Germline CDR1 reads MNHEY; CDR2 reads SVGEGT. The CDR3 DNA reads as TGTGCCAGCAGTTATCTAAAGAGCGGGAGCTGGGCAGATACGCAGTATTTT. Protein sequence: CASSYLKSGSWADTQYF.

This clone has only a few counts. The J gene is TRBJ2-7, the V gene TRBV5-1, with unresolved D. V lost 0 bases and J lost 0, with 7 bases in between. Germline lookup yields CDR1 SGHRS and CDR2 YFSETQ. CDR3 length: 14 residues. CDR3 nucleotides: TGCGCCAGCAGCTTGGCAGGCAACTCCTACGAGCAGTACTTC. Amino acid sequence: CASSLAGNSYEQYF.

The rearrangement links TRBV29-1 to TRBJ2-2; TRBD1 is a possible D gene (5 bases). Germline CDR1 is SQVTM and CDR2 is ANQGSEA. V was clipped by 4 bases and J by 0 bases, with 12 bases between them. The CDR3 has 15 residues. CDR3 in amino acids: CSVGGADPNTGELFF. CDR3 in DNA: TGCAGCGTTGGTGGGGCGGACCCGAACACCGGGGAGCTGTTTTTT.

The gene calls are TRBV4-2 and TRBJ1-5, with 7 bases that match TRBD1. Germline CDR1 is LGHNA and CDR2 is YNFKEQ. Unmatched junction bases numbered 7, after V lost 0 bases and J lost 2 bases. The CDR3 contains 17 residues. The chain's CDR3 is CASSQDFRQGGNQPQHF. CDR3 nucleotides: TGTGCCAGCAGCCAAGATTTTCGGCAGGGGGGCAATCAGCCCCAGCATTTT.

This sequence joins TRBV7-9 and TRBJ1-1, with a possible D match to TRBD1 (5 bases). The CDR3 is made up of 15 amino acids. Germline V lookup: CDR1 SEHNR, CDR2 FQNEAQ (reference sequence). V shed 5 bases and J shed 0 bases, with 13 bases lying between them. CDR3 amino acids: CASSRPGGMNTEAFF. As DNA, the CDR3 is TGTGCCAGCAGCCGTCCCGGGGGGATGAACACTGAAGCTTTCTTT.

The V and J genes are TRBV24-1 and TRBJ2-7; TRBD1 aligns across 8 bases. CDR1 and CDR2 from the germline V gene are KGHDR and SFDVKD. The CDR3 contains 14 residues. J gave up 2 bases and V 5 bases, and 4 bases lay outside the gene matches. In DNA, the CDR3 is TGTGCCACCAGTGCTACAGGGGGGACCTACGAGCAGTACTTC. It encodes CATSATGGTYEQYF.

This chain uses TRBV6-6 with TRBJ2-1, with 13 bases lining up with TRBD2. V shed 10 bases and J 7 bases; nucleotides not matched to a gene: 7. CDR1 is MNHNY and CDR2 is SVGAGI in the germline V gene (reference sequence). The CDR3 sequence is 14 residues long. This chain's CDR3 is CAIRLAGGWNEQFF. The CDR3 nucleotides read TGTGCCATTCGACTAGCGGGAGGATGGAATGAGCAGTTCTTC.

The V and J genes are TRBV7-2 and TRBJ2-1, with 10 nucleotides matching TRBD2. This CDR3 has 18 residues. The trim removed 1 base at V and 4 bases at J, leaving 10 bases unmatched. Per germline, CDR1 SGHTA and CDR2 FQGNSA. CDR3 sequence (DNA): TGTGCCAGCAGCTTAGAGGCTAGCGGGAGTAGTGGATACAATGAGCAGTTCTTC. Protein: CASSLEASGSSGYNEQFF.

The chain carries TRBV6-2 or TRBV6-3 and TRBJ1-2, with D possibly matching TRBD1 (5 bases). The CDR3 extends over 16 amino acids. Per the germline V gene, CDR1 is MNHEY and CDR2 is SVGEGT. V was pared by 2 bases and J by 8 bases, with 21 bases between. CDR3 bases: TGTGCCAGCAGTTACGGGCCGGGAGGGGACGTCGGCGGCTACACCTTC. Translated: CASSYGPGGDVGGYTF.